This passage covers 23 T cell receptor beta chains from one sample sequenced in a study of blood T cell repertoires in COVID-19. Assay used: immunoSEQ multiplex PCR; TCRdb lists only in-frame clones, some missing. The repertoire holds 330,000 or so clones, about 87% seen once, with around 1.9% in the top ten. The sequencing input was PBMCs or T cells enriched from blood (not recorded which). These receptors were collected from a man in his forties in a cohort exposed to, infected with or recovered from COVID-19 (not recorded which).

This clone was observed a few times. The chain is built from TRBV7-3 and TRBJ2-1; 7 bases map to TRBD1. The CDR3 totals 16 residues. Germline CDR1 and CDR2: SGHTA and FQGTGA. The J segment lost 8 bases and the V segment lost 2 bases, leaving 12 bases of the junction unmatched. CDR3 in amino acids: CASSLGFTGVHDEQFF. The CDR3 nucleotides are TGTGCCAGCAGCTTAGGGTTCACAGGGGTTCACGATGAGCAGTTCTTC.

J is TRBJ1-4 and V is TRBV5-1, with 9 bases lining up with TRBD1. CDR3 length: 16 residues. CDR1 is SGHRS, CDR2 YFSETQ, per germline. V was pared by 2 bases and J by 2 bases, with 4 bases of the junction left unmatched. DNA for the CDR3: TGCGCCAGCAGCTTTGGGACAGGGTCGACTAATGAAAAACTGTTTTTT. It encodes CASSFGTGSTNEKLFF.

The chain links TRBV3-1 (or the pseudogene TRBV3-2) to TRBJ2-1, with D possibly matching TRBD2 (6 bases). V was cut by 4 bases and J by 3 bases, with 13 bases left in between. The length of the CDR3 is 15 residues. Per the germline V gene, CDR1 is LGHDT and CDR2 is YNNKEL (reference sequence). The CDR3 loop reads CASSPGTYVYNEQFF. The CDR3, as DNA: TGTGCCAGCAGCCCCGGGACTTACGTCTACAATGAGCAGTTCTTC.

J is TRBJ1-6 and V is TRBV6-6; D is possibly TRBD1 (6 bases). Trimming left V 7 bases short and J 6 bases short, with 13 bases between. This CDR3 spans 14 amino acids. CDR1 and CDR2 from the germline V gene are MNHNY and SVGAGI (reference sequence). The CDR3 DNA is TGTGCCAGCAACCCGACAGGAGGTAATTCACCCCTCCACTTT. It codes for CASNPTGGNSPLHF.

This clone was seen only once. The rearrangement links TRBV28 to TRBJ2-7, with 7 bases lining up with TRBD1. The CDR3 extends over 15 amino acids. The germline gives CDR1 MDHEN, CDR2 SYDVKM. Trimming at V came to 6 bases and at J to 5 bases, leaving 13 bases not matched to a gene. Here the CDR3 DNA reads TGTGCCAGCAGCTCCGGGACAGCGACGCCTGACGAGCAGTACTTC. Protein product: CASSSGTATPDEQYF.

This chain joins TRBV4-2 and TRBJ2-7, with a tentative D call TRBD2 (6 bases). V was shortened by 1 base and J by 0 bases, with 10 bases between the two germline ends. Germline-derived CDR1 and CDR2 are LGHNA and YNFKEQ. The CDR3 totals 15 residues. In nucleotides, the CDR3 is TGTGCCAGCAGCCAAGCTAGCGTCCACTCCTACGAGCAGTACTTC. Its translation is CASSQASVHSYEQYF.

The V gene is TRBV18, the J gene TRBJ2-3; weak D call: TRBD1 (5 bases). Trimming removed 3 bases at V and 2 bases at J, with 9 bases between. CDR1 and CDR2 (germline): KGHSH, LQKENI. The CDR3 is 14 amino acids. CDR3 sequence: CASSPQTDTDTQYF. The CDR3 bases are TGTGCCAGCTCACCGCAGACAGACACAGATACGCAGTATTTT.

V gene TRBV5-1 combines with J gene TRBJ1-3, with D possibly TRBD1 on 6 matching bases. Deletions cut 5 bases from V and 4 bases from J, with 10 bases between. This CDR3 has 13 amino acids. Germline-derived CDR1 and CDR2 are SGHRS and YFSETQ. In DNA, the CDR3 is TGCGCCAGCAGGGGGACATGGGGAAACACCATATATTTT. Translated, it gives CASRGTWGNTIYF.

This clone has only one observation. This chain links TRBV3-1 (or the pseudogene TRBV3-2) with TRBJ1-1, with TRBD1 matching over 11 bases. Germline-derived CDR1 and CDR2 are LGHDT and YNNKEL (reference sequence). V was clipped by 1 base and J by 5 bases; unmatched bases: 6. This CDR3 comprises 16 residues. This CDR3 reads CASSQGTGTGGTEAFF. CDR3 in DNA: TGTGCCAGCAGCCAAGGGACCGGGACAGGGGGAACTGAAGCTTTCTTT.

The chain recombines TRBV5-8 with TRBJ2-1; maybe TRBD1 (6 bases). Germline V lookup: CDR1 SGHTS, CDR2 YDEGEE. The CDR3 loop spans 14 amino acids. Between the trimmed V and J ends, which lost 0 bases and 8 bases, there was a span of 12 bases. For the CDR3, the DNA is TGTGCCAGCAGCTTGGGCACAGGGACCCATGAGCAGTTCTTC. This codes for CASSLGTGTHEQFF.

This rearrangement joins TRBV27 to TRBJ1-5, with 9 bases aligning to TRBD1. Germline CDR1 reads MNHEY; CDR2 reads SMNVEV (reference sequence). CDR3 length equals 14 residues. Losses at the gene ends were 2 bases for V and 7 bases for J; bases not matched to a gene: 3. DNA for the CDR3: TGTGCCAGCAGTTTAAGGACAGGGGACCAGCCCCAGCATTTT. Residues: CASSLRTGDQPQHF.

V gene TRBV11-2 combines with J gene TRBJ2-5; TRBD2 matches 13 bases. The CDR3 runs to 15 residues. V dropped 2 bases and J dropped 5; count of bases not matched to a gene: 2. CDR1 SGHAT and CDR2 FQNNGV come from the germline V gene. This CDR3 is CASSLTSGRVETQYF. As DNA, the CDR3 is TGTGCCAGCAGCTTAACTAGCGGGAGGGTGGAGACCCAGTACTTC.

The chain links TRBV2 to TRBJ2-2; D is possibly TRBD1 (6 bases). The V end was cut by 5 bases, the J end by 7 bases, with 11 bases between. CDR3 length equals 13 residues. Germline CDR1 is SNHLY and CDR2 is FYNNEI. This chain's CDR3 is CASSSQGHGELFF. For the CDR3, the DNA is TGTGCCAGCAGTTCACAGGGTCACGGGGAGCTGTTTTTT.

The chain has TRBV27 and TRBJ2-7, with TRBD2 identical over 7 bases. Germline assignment: CDR1 MNHEY and CDR2 SMNVEV (reference sequence). With 6 bases clipped from V and 1 base from J, the junction kept 6 bases outside the gene matches. The CDR3 extends over 14 amino acids. This CDR3 is CASSRNSGSYEQYF. CDR3 nucleotide sequence: TGTGCCAGCAGCCGTAATAGCGGGTCCTACGAGCAGTACTTC.

CDR3 sequence reads: CASSLGGGRGTDTQYF. CDR3 bases: TGTGCCAGCAGCTTGGGGGGCGGGAGAGGCACAGATACGCAGTATTTT. This chain joins TRBV7-3 and TRBJ2-3; D is perhaps TRBD2 (7 bases). This CDR3 has 16 residues. Between the trimmed V and J ends, which lost 3 bases and 1 base, there was a span of 14 bases. Germline assignment: CDR1 SGHTA and CDR2 FQGTGA.

A single count supports this clone. For the CDR3, the DNA is TGCGCCAGCAGCTTTTGGGATGGCTCAGGGGCTAGCAATCAGCCCCAGCATTTT. As protein: CASSFWDGSGASNQPQHF. V gene TRBV5-1 combines with J gene TRBJ1-5; possible D gene TRBD1, 6 bases. Germline values: CDR1 SGHRS, CDR2 YFSETQ. The CDR3 runs 18 residues. V was shortened by 2 bases and J by 0 bases, with 18 bases between the two germline ends.

V is TRBV14 and J is TRBJ2-1; TRBD2 matches 7 bases. The CDR3 consists of 16 residues. Trimming took 5 bases from V and 0 from J; bases not matched to a gene: 7. Germline CDR1 SGHDN, CDR2 FVKESK. The CDR3 is CASSKASGHSYNEQFF. The CDR3 nucleotides are TGTGCCAGCAGCAAAGCTAGCGGCCACTCCTACAATGAGCAGTTCTTC.

This chain uses TRBV6-5 with TRBJ2-1, with 9 nucleotides matching TRBD1. CDR1 and CDR2 (germline): MNHEY, SVGAGI. This CDR3 has 15 residues. Trimming cost V 2 bases and J 7 bases; bases outside gene matches: 6. The CDR3 DNA reads as TGTGCCAGCAGTTACCTGGGACAGGGTGGGAATGAGCAGTTCTTC. Its protein product is CASSYLGQGGNEQFF.

The chain is built from TRBV28 and TRBJ1-1; D is undetermined. The CDR3 runs 13 residues. Germline V gene lookup returns CDR1 MDHEN and CDR2 SYDVKM. V lost 5 bases to trimming and J lost 1 base, with 8 bases between them. CDR3 sequence reads: CASSIQRNTEAFF. The CDR3 nucleotides are TGTGCCAGCAGTATACAACGGAACACTGAAGCTTTCTTT.

This clone came up once. V and J are TRBV7-2 and TRBJ1-1, with D perhaps TRBD1 (6 bases). The germline CDR1 and CDR2 sequences are SGHTA and FQGNSA. V was clipped by 2 bases and J by 3 bases, with 13 bases between them. This CDR3 is built from 15 residues. The CDR3 protein is CASSLFGGQDTEAFF. Written as DNA, the CDR3 is TGTGCCAGCAGCTTATTCGGGGGGCAGGACACTGAAGCTTTCTTT.

The rearrangement joins TRBV7-2 to TRBJ2-1; TRBD2 matches 7 bases. The germline V gene encodes CDR1 SGHTA and CDR2 FQGNSA. Trimming took 6 bases from V and 2 from J; bases not matched to a gene: 7. The CDR3 runs to 15 residues. CDR3 in DNA: TGTGCCAGCAGTCAACGGGAGGTCCCCTACAATGAGCAGTTCTTC. This codes for CASSQREVPYNEQFF.

The chain is built from TRBV19 and TRBJ2-4; tentative D call: TRBD2 (5 bases). Germline V gene lookup returns CDR1 LNHDA and CDR2 SQIVND (reference sequence). CDR3 size: 15 residues. V lost 3 bases, J lost 3 bases, and 12 bases lay in between. The CDR3: CASSIRGDDKNIQYF. The DNA for the CDR3 is TGTGCCAGTAGTATCCGGGGTGACGACAAAAACATTCAGTACTTC.

V usage is TRBV27 and J usage is TRBJ1-5, with a tentative D call TRBD1 (5 bases). The CDR3 totals 15 residues. V was clipped by 0 bases and J by 0 bases, with 6 bases between them. Germline CDR1 and CDR2: MNHEY and SMNVEV (reference sequence). The CDR3 sequence: CASSLSQGSNQPQHF. The CDR3 nucleotides are TGTGCCAGCAGTTTATCGCAGGGTAGCAATCAGCCCCAGCATTTT.